A single sample gave rise to the 5 T cell receptor beta chains below, sequenced in a study of blood T cell repertoires in COVID-19. Libraries were prepared by immunoSEQ multiplex PCR; TCRdb keeps only in-frame clonotypes and omits some of them. This table has 100,000 or so clones, approximately 88% appearing once. Sequencing used peripheral blood. The source is a human donor in a cohort sampled during active COVID-19.

The CDR3 nucleotides are TGTGCCAGCCAGACCACAGGGAAGAACACTGAAGCTTTCTTT. This sequence encodes CASQTTGKNTEAFF. This chain joins TRBV11-2 and TRBJ1-1; perhaps TRBD1 as D (6 bases). This CDR3 region has 14 residues. Trimming pared 8 bases from V and 1 base from J, leaving 14 bases between. Germline-derived CDR1 and CDR2 are SGHAT and FQNNGV.

The rearrangement joins TRBV19 to TRBJ1-5; D is unclear. The CDR3 length is 16 residues. V lost 6 bases, J lost 0 bases, and 15 bases lay in between. Germline loops: CDR1 LNHDA, CDR2 SQIVND (reference sequence). In DNA form, the CDR3 reads TGTGCCAGTAGGCCCTCGGGGTTTTTTAGCAATCAGCCCCAGCATTTT. It specifies CASRPSGFFSNQPQHF.

The chain employs TRBV19 and TRBJ2-1, with D perhaps TRBD1 (5 bases). Germline V gene lookup returns CDR1 LNHDA and CDR2 SQIVND (reference sequence). The CDR3 is made up of 15 amino acids. Trimming stripped 2 bases from V and 7 bases from J, with 15 bases between. In DNA form, the CDR3 reads TGTGCCAGTAGTATAAGCAGGGTAGGCCTAAATGAGCAGTTCTTC. This encodes CASSISRVGLNEQFF.

The chain couples TRBV6-2 or TRBV6-3 to TRBJ2-7; D gene uncertain. The V gene lost 5 bases and the J gene lost 6 bases, with 20 bases spanning the gap. The CDR3 is made up of 15 amino acids. Germline lookup yields CDR1 MNHEY and CDR2 SVGEGT. CDR3 DNA sequence: TGTGCCAGCAGTGAGTTACTACTTTCTCCCCTCGAGCAGTACTTC. The encoded protein is CASSELLLSPLEQYF.

V is TRBV6-6 and J is TRBJ2-2; possible D gene TRBD1, 6 bases. The CDR3 runs 15 residues. V was pared by 10 bases and J by 6 bases, with 21 bases between. Germline V CDR1 and CDR2: MNHNY, SVGAGI (reference sequence). The CDR3 DNA follows: TGTGCCACTCAAGAGGGTGGGGGCTACGCCGGGGAGCTGTTTTTT. Translation gives CATQEGGGYAGELFF.